This T cell receptor beta chain derives from a study of T cell repertoires in cytomegalovirus infection (dated 2019 in TCRdb). Regarding the study in general: Donor HLA type was relevant to the analysis, because carriage of CMV infection together with the matching HLA type was indicated by public TCR beta signatures. Points the paper makes about the study in general: Carriers of CMV infection plus the relevant HLA type were discriminated by the cumulative frequency of public TCR beta family members in the study cohort and in an independent approximately 360-donor cohort. The ex vivo response was dominated by HLA-C-restricted CMV-specific TCR beta clonotypes, which also provided the single most frequent clonotype in two of eight donors.

In the germline V gene, CDR1 corresponds to ENHRY and CDR2 to SYGVKD. V was cut back by 6 bases and J by 2 bases, leaving a gap of 8 bases between them. The CDR3 sequence holds 13 residues, the cysteine and phenylalanine included. The sequence is cut down to CDR3 DNA, 39 bases in frame from base 1. Instrument used: Illumina HiSeq 1500. TCRdb reran the public reads through fastp at Q25 and MiXCR, keeping productive beta chains. Duplicate CDR3 protein sequences are folded into a single record with the most common DNA and genes. This sample gives hundreds of thousands of distinct CDR3 sequences in total; 35% to 45% of them show up just once. The ten largest clones capture about 2.8% of the sample. As for this clonotype: There is no known antigen for this receptor. It has no much larger one-base neighbor in the sample; base qualities were not kept.

This sequence was found in a human donor in good health (CMV status not recorded). Some clones in this sample may be carry-over from other donors' samples. The V gene is TRBV10-3 and the J gene is TRBJ1-3; TRBD1 is a possible D gene, resting on 5 matching bases. Sequenced sample: PBMCs. DNA sequence: TGTGCCATCAGCAGGGCCCCTGGAAACACCATATATTTT. Its protein product is CAISRAPGNTIYF.